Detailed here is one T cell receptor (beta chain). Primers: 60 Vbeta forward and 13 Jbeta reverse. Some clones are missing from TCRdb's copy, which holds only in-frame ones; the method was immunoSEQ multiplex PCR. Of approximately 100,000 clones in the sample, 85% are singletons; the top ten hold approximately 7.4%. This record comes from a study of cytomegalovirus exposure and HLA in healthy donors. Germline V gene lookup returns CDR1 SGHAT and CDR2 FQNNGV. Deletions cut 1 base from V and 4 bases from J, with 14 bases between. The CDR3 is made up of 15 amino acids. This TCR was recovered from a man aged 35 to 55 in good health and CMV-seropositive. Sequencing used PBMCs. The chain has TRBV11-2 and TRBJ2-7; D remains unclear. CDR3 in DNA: TGTGCCAGCAGCTTAGTCGACACCGGTGGGTACGAGCAGTACTTC. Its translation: CASSLVDTGGYEQYF.